The rows below give T cell receptor beta chains drawn from one sample of a study of regulatory T cells in long-lasting Graves disease. MiXCR, applied by TCRdb to the multiplex PCR reads, yields one record per CDR3 protein. The sample consists of about 220,000 distinct CDR3 sequences, roughly 19% of them appearing once. The sample was also reused in another study, on T cells in Graves' hyperthyroidism and ophthalmopathy.

Sequenced here: peripheral blood mononuclear cells (PBMCs), sampled at new diagnosis, from a patient treated with antithyroid drugs. The source of these receptors is a woman aged 25 to 39 with Graves disease. CDR3s include the opening cysteine and the closing phenylalanine or tryptophan. The D gene is left open where the match is weak. Size values are once, few and many counts, or a class for expanded clones, and some rows have none.

V: TRBV20-1; J: TRBJ1-1; D: NA; size: many; CDR3: CSARDGERGNTEAFF; DNA: TGCAGTGCTAGAGATGGTGAGAGGGGGAACACTGAAGCTTTCTTT
V: TRBV10-2; J: TRBJ2-7; D: TRBD2; size: NA; CDR3: CASSPYPGLADSYEQYF; DNA: TGCGCCAGCAGTCCATACCCGGGACTAGCGGACTCCTACGAGCAGTACTTC
V: TRBV6-1; J: TRBJ2-3; D: TRBD2; size: many; CDR3: CASRQLAGAQDTQYF; DNA: TGTGCCAGCAGACAACTAGCGGGGGCACAAGATACGCAGTATTTT
V: TRBV10-3; J: TRBJ2-3; D: TRBD1; size: many; CDR3: CATSGQGVTDTQYF; DNA: TGTGCCACCTCGGGACAGGGGGTTACAGATACGCAGTATTTT
V: TRBV19; J: TRBJ1-5; D: NA; size: many; CDR3: CASNSFQGNSNQPQHF; DNA: TGTGCCAGTAACTCCTTCCAGGGTAATAGCAATCAGCCCCAGCATTTT
V: TRBV19; J: TRBJ1-1; D: TRBD1; size: many; CDR3: CASSEDRGVLGTEAFF; DNA: TGTGCCAGTAGTGAGGACAGGGGGGTTTTGGGCACTGAAGCTTTCTTT
V: TRBV10-3; J: TRBJ2-1; D: NA; size: many; CDR3: CAISERVNEQFF; DNA: TGTGCCATCAGTGAGCGAGTAAATGAGCAGTTCTTC
V: TRBV30; J: TRBJ1-1; D: NA; size: many; CDR3: CAWSVLWQGNTEAFF; DNA: TGTGCCTGGAGTGTGTTATGGCAGGGCAACACTGAAGCTTTCTTT
V: TRBV5-1; J: TRBJ2-1; D: NA; size: many; CDR3: CASSLERRDEQFF; DNA: TGCGCCAGCAGCTTGGAGAGGCGGGATGAGCAGTTCTTC
V: TRBV12-3/TRBV12-4; J: TRBJ1-1; D: TRBD1; size: once; CDR3: CASSLAGTVNTEAFF; DNA: TGTGCCAGCAGTTTGGCGGGGACAGTAAACACTGAAGCTTTCTTT
V: TRBV29-1; J: TRBJ2-1; D: NA; size: many; CDR3: CSAQDSYYNEQFF; DNA: TGCAGCGCACAGGACAGTTACTACAATGAGCAGTTCTTC
V: TRBV11-2; J: TRBJ1-1; D: TRBD1; size: many; CDR3: CASRGTGERTEAFF; DNA: TGTGCCAGCAGGGGGACAGGCGAACGCACTGAAGCTTTCTTT
V: TRBV11-2; J: TRBJ1-6; D: NA; size: many; CDR3: CASSLRTGSPLHF; DNA: TGTGCCAGCAGCCTCCGGACGGGCTCACCCCTCCACTTT
V: TRBV6-1; J: TRBJ2-2; D: TRBD2; size: many; CDR3: CASSSGGNTGELFF; DNA: TGTGCCAGCAGCTCGGGGGGGAACACCGGGGAGCTGTTTTTT
V: TRBV12-5; J: TRBJ1-2; D: TRBD1; size: many; CDR3: CASGGWGRGRVYGYTF; DNA: TGTGCTAGTGGTGGCTGGGGGAGGGGGCGAGTCTATGGCTACACCTTC
V: TRBV5-4; J: TRBJ1-6; D: TRBD1; size: many; CDR3: CASSLAGTGGLRSPLHF; DNA: TGTGCCAGCAGCTTGGCCGGGACAGGGGGCCTCAGGTCACCCCTCCACTTT
V: TRBV6-1; J: TRBJ1-6; D: TRBD1; size: many; CDR3: CASSEVGTGFSPLHF; DNA: TGTGCCAGCAGTGAAGTGGGGACAGGTTTTTCACCCCTCCACTTT
V: TRBV24-1; J: TRBJ2-2; D: NA; size: NA; CDR3: CATSERIGELFF; DNA: TGTGCCACCAGTGAGAGGATCGGGGAGCTGTTTTTT
V: TRBV6-1; J: TRBJ1-1; D: TRBD1; size: many; CDR3: CASSERGPSSTEAFF; DNA: TGTGCCAGCAGTGAAAGGGGGCCATCCAGTACTGAAGCTTTCTTT
V: TRBV15; J: TRBJ2-7; D: TRBD1; size: many; CDR3: CATSPHPSDRGRHEQYF; DNA: TGTGCCACCAGCCCACACCCCTCAGACAGGGGGCGACACGAGCAGTACTTC
V: TRBV6-5; J: TRBJ1-2; D: NA; size: many; CDR3: CASSSESRPYGYTF; DNA: TGTGCCAGCAGTTCCGAGAGCCGACCCTATGGCTACACCTTC
V: TRBV5-4; J: TRBJ1-2; D: NA; size: NA; CDR3: CASRFGSVLGYGYTF; DNA: TGTGCCAGCAGATTTGGGTCCGTACTCGGCTATGGCTACACCTTC
V: TRBV6-5; J: TRBJ1-6; D: NA; size: many; CDR3: CASSYGGLGSPLHF; DNA: TGTGCCAGCAGTTACGGGGGGCTGGGTTCACCCCTCCACTTT
V: TRBV6-5; J: TRBJ2-7; D: NA; size: many; CDR3: CASSYNIGNYEQYF; DNA: TGTGCCAGCAGTTACAACATCGGGAACTACGAGCAGTACTTC
V: TRBV19; J: TRBJ1-3; D: TRBD1; size: NA; CDR3: CASTNQPGQGNTIYF; DNA: TGTGCCAGTACCAACCAGCCGGGACAGGGAAACACCATATATTTT
V: TRBV6-1; J: TRBJ1-1; D: NA; size: many; CDR3: CASIKGSLSTEAFF; DNA: TGTGCCAGCATTAAGGGGTCGCTCAGCACTGAAGCTTTCTTT
V: TRBV28; J: TRBJ1-6; D: NA; size: many; CDR3: CATTKRGRNNSPLHF; DNA: TGTGCCACCACTAAGAGAGGAAGGAATAATTCACCCCTCCACTTT
V: TRBV12-3/TRBV12-4; J: TRBJ1-1; D: NA; size: many; CDR3: CASSAPGQVNTEAFF; DNA: TGTGCCAGCAGCGCTCCGGGACAAGTGAACACTGAAGCTTTCTTT
V: TRBV7-2; J: TRBJ2-2; D: TRBD1; size: many; CDR3: CASSRQGVGTGELFF; DNA: TGTGCCAGCAGCCGACAGGGGGTGGGCACCGGGGAGCTGTTTTTT
V: TRBV9; J: TRBJ2-2; D: TRBD2; size: many; CDR3: CASSVSSGTYTGELFF; DNA: TGTGCCAGCAGCGTTTCTAGCGGGACCTACACCGGGGAGCTGTTTTTT
V: TRBV6-1; J: TRBJ2-1; D: TRBD2; size: many; CDR3: CASRNAGLAYNEQFF; DNA: TGTGCCAGCAGGAACGCGGGACTAGCGTACAATGAGCAGTTCTTC
V: TRBV18; J: TRBJ2-3; D: NA; size: many; CDR3: CASSPQSADTQYF; DNA: TGTGCCAGCTCACCACAATCGGCAGATACGCAGTATTTT
V: TRBV7-9; J: TRBJ1-2; D: TRBD1; size: NA; CDR3: CASSFGGGQGSTNYGYTF; DNA: TGTGCCAGCAGCTTTGGGGGAGGACAGGGATCAACTAACTATGGCTACACCTTC
V: TRBV7-9; J: TRBJ2-7; D: NA; size: many; CDR3: CASSPLLGGNYEQYF; DNA: TGTGCCAGCAGCCCCCTCCTTGGCGGCAACTACGAGCAGTACTTC
V: TRBV15; J: TRBJ2-1; D: NA; size: NA; CDR3: CATSDGGRRDNEQFF; DNA: TGTGCCACCAGCGACGGTGGACGAAGGGACAATGAGCAGTTCTTC
V: TRBV4-1; J: TRBJ2-2; D: TRBD1; size: many; CDR3: CASSQERVRDSYTGELFF; DNA: TGCGCCAGCAGCCAAGAGCGCGTCCGGGACAGTTACACCGGGGAGCTGTTTTTT
V: TRBV10-3; J: TRBJ2-3; D: TRBD2; size: NA; CDR3: CAIRSKSGTSSTDTQYF; DNA: TGTGCCATCAGATCAAAAAGCGGGACCTCTAGCACAGATACGCAGTATTTT
V: TRBV4-1; J: TRBJ1-5; D: NA; size: many; CDR3: CASSQVGSNQPQHF; DNA: TGCGCCAGCAGCCAAGTGGGCAGCAATCAGCCCCAGCATTTT
V: TRBV28; J: TRBJ2-7; D: NA; size: NA; CDR3: CASATQAPYEQYF; DNA: TGTGCCAGCGCAACCCAAGCGCCATACGAGCAGTACTTC
V: TRBV5-1; J: TRBJ1-1; D: NA; size: many; CDR3: CASSLGGEGTEAFF; DNA: TGCGCCAGCAGCTTGGGTGGGGAGGGCACTGAAGCTTTCTTT
V: TRBV2; J: TRBJ1-1; D: NA; size: NA; CDR3: CASKREGEWDTEAFF; DNA: TGTGCCAGCAAGAGGGAAGGGGAATGGGACACTGAAGCTTTCTTT
V: TRBV30; J: TRBJ1-4; D: NA; size: many; CDR3: CAWSVHGEGKLFF; DNA: TGTGCCTGGAGTGTACACGGGGAAGGAAAACTGTTTTTT
V: TRBV5-1; J: TRBJ2-7; D: NA; size: NA; CDR3: CASSAEWAGEGYEQYF; DNA: TGCGCCAGCAGCGCCGAATGGGCAGGGGAGGGCTACGAGCAGTACTTC
V: TRBV2; J: TRBJ2-1; D: TRBD2; size: few; CDR3: CASRGGLAASYNEQFF; DNA: TGTGCCAGCAGGGGCGGACTAGCGGCCTCCTACAATGAGCAGTTCTTC
V: TRBV19; J: TRBJ2-3; D: NA; size: NA; CDR3: CASRITGSSDTQYF; DNA: TGTGCCAGTAGGATCACCGGGAGCTCAGATACGCAGTATTTT
V: TRBV7-9; J: TRBJ2-1; D: NA; size: many; CDR3: CASSLGEDEQFF; DNA: TGTGCCAGCAGCTTAGGGGAGGATGAGCAGTTCTTC
V: TRBV20-1; J: TRBJ1-4; D: NA; size: many; CDR3: CSARPERPRNEKLFF; DNA: TGCAGTGCTAGACCAGAACGGCCACGTAATGAAAAACTGTTTTTT
V: TRBV6-2/TRBV6-3; J: TRBJ2-4; D: NA; size: many; CDR3: CASSERKNIQYF; DNA: TGTGCCAGCAGTGAACGGAAAAACATTCAGTACTTC
V: TRBV12-3/TRBV12-4; J: TRBJ1-2; D: NA; size: many; CDR3: CASSTPTGLNYGYTF; DNA: TGTGCCAGCAGTACTCCCACAGGGCTAAACTATGGCTACACCTTC
V: TRBV9; J: TRBJ1-4; D: NA; size: NA; CDR3: CASSTSWGGGQGGEKLFF; DNA: TGTGCCAGCAGCACGAGCTGGGGTGGAGGGCAGGGCGGTGAAAAACTGTTTTTT
V: TRBV5-6; J: TRBJ2-1; D: TRBD2; size: many; CDR3: CASSFELAGANEQFF; DNA: TGTGCCAGCAGCTTCGAACTAGCGGGGGCCAATGAGCAGTTCTTC
V: TRBV3-1; J: TRBJ2-1; D: NA; size: many; CDR3: CASSPPRGHGGSSYHEQFF; DNA: TGTGCCAGCAGCCCCCCTCGGGGGCACGGGGGGTCCAGCTACCATGAGCAGTTCTTC
V: TRBV2; J: TRBJ2-1; D: NA; size: many; CDR3: CASTAGFYNEQFF; DNA: TGTGCCAGCACCGCGGGATTCTACAATGAGCAGTTCTTC
V: TRBV28; J: TRBJ1-2; D: NA; size: many; CDR3: CASSLKSAGHGYTF; DNA: TGTGCCAGCAGTTTAAAATCGGCAGGGCATGGCTACACCTTC
V: TRBV29-1; J: TRBJ2-5; D: TRBD2; size: many; CDR3: CSVGGKETQYF; DNA: TGCAGCGTGGGAGGGAAAGAGACCCAGTACTTC
V: TRBV28; J: TRBJ2-4; D: TRBD1; size: once; CDR3: CASSLDRGLNIQYF; DNA: TGTGCCAGCAGTTTGGACAGGGGGCTAAACATTCAGTACTTC
V: TRBV11-2; J: TRBJ2-1; D: TRBD2; size: many; CDR3: CASSIGTSGGAAKQFF; DNA: TGTGCCAGCAGCATCGGGACTAGCGGGGGGGCCGCTAAGCAGTTCTTC
V: TRBV18; J: TRBJ1-3; D: TRBD1; size: many; CDR3: CASSPGQGSGNTIYF; DNA: TGTGCCAGCTCACCAGGACAGGGCTCTGGAAACACCATATATTTT
V: TRBV20-1; J: TRBJ2-5; D: NA; size: many; CDR3: CSAVPGRRLAETQYF; DNA: TGCAGTGCTGTCCCGGGACGGCGGTTAGCAGAGACCCAGTACTTC